Sequencing of this T cell receptor (beta chain) was carried out in a study of blood T cell repertoires in COVID-19. Study context: The United States, Italy and Spain provided the acute and convalescent COVID-19 samples. Sources were T cells, B-cell-depleted T cells, or PBMCs; the material itself was cDNA or gDNA.

As originally analysed: Estimation of nucleated cell counts was performed using reference gene primer amplification. Clones were sequenced by immunoSEQ multiplex PCR, and TCRdb holds only the in-frame ones, with some missing. V and J calls and clone size are copied from that table; D and trimming were computed from the DNA. The sample lists some 220,000 clones, over 70% occurring once. Germline loops: CDR1 SGHAT, CDR2 FQDESV (reference sequence). The CDR3 loop spans 12 amino acids. Trimming shortened V by 4 bases and J by 2 bases, and 3 bases separated the two germline ends. The V and J genes are TRBV11-1 and TRBJ2-1; no clear D gene. This TCR derives from a woman between 70 and 85 years old with acute or convalescent COVID-19. The specimen was peripheral blood. The CDR3 reads CASSSTYNEQFF. The CDR3 DNA follows: TGTGCCAGCAGCTCCACCTACAATGAGCAGTTCTTC.